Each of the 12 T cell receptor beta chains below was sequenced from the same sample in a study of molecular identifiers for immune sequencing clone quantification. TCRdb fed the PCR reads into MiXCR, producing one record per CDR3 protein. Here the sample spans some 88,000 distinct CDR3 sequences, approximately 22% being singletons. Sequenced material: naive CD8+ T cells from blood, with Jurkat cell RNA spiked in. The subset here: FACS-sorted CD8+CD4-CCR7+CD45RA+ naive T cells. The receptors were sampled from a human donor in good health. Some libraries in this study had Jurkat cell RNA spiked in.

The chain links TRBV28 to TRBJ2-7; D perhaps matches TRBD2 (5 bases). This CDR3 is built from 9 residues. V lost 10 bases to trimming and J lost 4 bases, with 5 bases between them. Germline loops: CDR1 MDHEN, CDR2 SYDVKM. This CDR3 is CATGYEQYF. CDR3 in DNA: TGTGCCACGGGGTACGAGCAGTACTTC.

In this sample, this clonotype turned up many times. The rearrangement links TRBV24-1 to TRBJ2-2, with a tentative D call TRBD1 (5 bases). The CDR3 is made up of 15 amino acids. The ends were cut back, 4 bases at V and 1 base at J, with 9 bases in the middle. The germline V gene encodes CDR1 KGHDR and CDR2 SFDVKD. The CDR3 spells CATSDPGQNTGELFF. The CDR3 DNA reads TGTGCCACCAGTGACCCCGGACAGAACACCGGGGAGCTGTTTTTT.

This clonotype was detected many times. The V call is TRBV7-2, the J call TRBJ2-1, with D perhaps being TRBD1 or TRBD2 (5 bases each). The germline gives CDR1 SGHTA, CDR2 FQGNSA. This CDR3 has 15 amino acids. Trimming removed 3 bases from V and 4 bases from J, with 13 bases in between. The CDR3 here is CASSFEGRTYNEQFF. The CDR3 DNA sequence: TGTGCCAGCAGCTTTGAGGGGAGAACATACAATGAGCAGTTCTTC.

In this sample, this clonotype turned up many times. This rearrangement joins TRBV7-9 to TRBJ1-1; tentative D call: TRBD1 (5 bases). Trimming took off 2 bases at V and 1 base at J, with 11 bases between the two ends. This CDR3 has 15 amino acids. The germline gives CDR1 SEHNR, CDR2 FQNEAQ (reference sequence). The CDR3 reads CASSLLTRANTEAFF. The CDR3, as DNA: TGTGCCAGCAGCTTACTTACCAGGGCGAACACTGAAGCTTTCTTT. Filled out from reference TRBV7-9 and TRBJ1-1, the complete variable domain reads DTGVSQNPRHKITKRGQNVTFRCDPISEHNRLYWYRQTLGQGPEFLTYFQNEAQLEKSRLLSDRFSAERPKGSFSTLEIQRTEQGDSAMYLCASSLLTRANTEAFFGQGTRLTVV.

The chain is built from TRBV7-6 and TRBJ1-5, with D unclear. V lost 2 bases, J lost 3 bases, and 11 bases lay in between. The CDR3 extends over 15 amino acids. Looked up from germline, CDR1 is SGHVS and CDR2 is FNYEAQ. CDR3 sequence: CASSLTGFPNQPQHF. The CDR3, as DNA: TGTGCCAGCAGCTTAACGGGGTTCCCCAATCAGCCCCAGCATTTT.

CDR3: CASSIAPSPGWEQYF. For the CDR3, the DNA is TGTGCCAGTAGTATAGCCCCATCACCGGGGTGGGAGCAGTACTTC. J is TRBJ2-7 and V is TRBV19; D may be TRBD2 (5 bases). The germline V and J ends were trimmed by 1 base and 7 bases, with 17 bases remaining between them. This CDR3 comprises 15 residues. Germline V gene lookup returns CDR1 LNHDA and CDR2 SQIVND (reference sequence). The full variable domain, its missing parts supplied by reference TRBV19 and TRBJ2-7, is DGGITQSPKYLFRKEGQNVTLSCEQNLNHDAMYWYRQDPGQGLRLIYYSQIVNDFQKGDIAEGYSVSREKKESFPLTVTSAQKNPTAFYLCASSIAPSPGWEQYFGPGTRLTVT.

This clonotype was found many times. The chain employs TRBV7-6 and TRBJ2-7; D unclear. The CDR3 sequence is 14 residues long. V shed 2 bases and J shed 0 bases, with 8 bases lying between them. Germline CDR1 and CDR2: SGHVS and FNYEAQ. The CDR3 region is CASSLTGFSYEQYF. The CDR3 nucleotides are TGTGCCAGCAGCTTAACCGGATTCTCCTACGAGCAGTACTTC.

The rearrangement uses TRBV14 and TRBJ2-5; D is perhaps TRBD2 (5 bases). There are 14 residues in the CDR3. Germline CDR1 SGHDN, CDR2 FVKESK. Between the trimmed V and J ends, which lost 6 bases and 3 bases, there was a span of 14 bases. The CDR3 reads CASSPTTGEETQYF. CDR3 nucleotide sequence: TGTGCCAGCAGTCCAACGACCGGGGAAGAGACCCAGTACTTC.

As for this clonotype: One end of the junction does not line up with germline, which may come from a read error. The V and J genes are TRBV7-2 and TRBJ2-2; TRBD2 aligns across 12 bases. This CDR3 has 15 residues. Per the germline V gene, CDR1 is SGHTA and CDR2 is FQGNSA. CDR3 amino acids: CVSSRTSGVTGELFF. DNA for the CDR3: TGTGTCAGCAGCCGGACTAGCGGGGTCACCGGGGAGCTGTTTTTT.

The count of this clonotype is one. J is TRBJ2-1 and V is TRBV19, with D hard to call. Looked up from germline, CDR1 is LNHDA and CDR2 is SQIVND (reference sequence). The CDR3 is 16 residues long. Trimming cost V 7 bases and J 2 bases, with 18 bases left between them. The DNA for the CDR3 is TGTGCCAGTACCATAGGTCAGGTACCAACCTACAATGAGCAGTTCTTC. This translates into CASTIGQVPTYNEQFF.

The CDR3 bases are TGCGCCAGCAGCCAAGACGAGGGGTTGGTCGCTGAAGCTTTCTTT. Residues: CASSQDEGLVAEAFF. This chain joins TRBV4-1 and TRBJ1-1, with a weak D call TRBD1 (5 bases). Trimming shortened V by 0 bases and J by 6 bases, and 14 bases separated the two germline ends. This CDR3 region has 15 residues. From germline, CDR1 is MGHRA and CDR2 YSYEKL.

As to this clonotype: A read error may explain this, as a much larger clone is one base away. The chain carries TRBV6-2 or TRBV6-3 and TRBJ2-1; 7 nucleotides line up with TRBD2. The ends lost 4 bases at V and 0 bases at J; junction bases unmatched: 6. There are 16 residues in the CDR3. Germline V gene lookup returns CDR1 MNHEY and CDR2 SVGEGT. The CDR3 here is CASSFPAGSSYNEQFF. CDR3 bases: TGTGCCAGCAGTTTCCCAGCGGGATCCTCCTACAATGAGCAGTTCTTC.